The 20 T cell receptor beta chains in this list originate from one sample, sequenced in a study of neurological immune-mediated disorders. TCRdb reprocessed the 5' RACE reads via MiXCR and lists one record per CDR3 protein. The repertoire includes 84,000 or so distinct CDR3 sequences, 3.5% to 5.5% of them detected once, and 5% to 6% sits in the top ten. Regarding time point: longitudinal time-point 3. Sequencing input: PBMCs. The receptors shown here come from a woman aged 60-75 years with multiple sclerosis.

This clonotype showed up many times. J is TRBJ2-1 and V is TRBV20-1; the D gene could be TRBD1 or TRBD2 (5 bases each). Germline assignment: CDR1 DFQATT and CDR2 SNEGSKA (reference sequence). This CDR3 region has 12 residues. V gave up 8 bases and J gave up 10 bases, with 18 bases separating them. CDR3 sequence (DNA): TGCAGTTCCCAAAGGGACCCCGGAGAGCAGTTCTTC. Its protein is CSSQRDPGEQFF.

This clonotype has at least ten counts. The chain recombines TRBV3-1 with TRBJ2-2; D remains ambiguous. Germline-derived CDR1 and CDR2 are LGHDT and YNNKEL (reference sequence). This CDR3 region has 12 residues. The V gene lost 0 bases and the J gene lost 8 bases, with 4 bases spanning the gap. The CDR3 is CASSQEPGELFF. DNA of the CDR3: TGTGCCAGCAGCCAAGAACCGGGGGAGCTGTTTTTT.

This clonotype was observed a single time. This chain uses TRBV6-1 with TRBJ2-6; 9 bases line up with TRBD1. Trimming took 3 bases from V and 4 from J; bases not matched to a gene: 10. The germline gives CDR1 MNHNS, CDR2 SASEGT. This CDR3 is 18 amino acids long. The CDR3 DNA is TGTGCCAGCAGTGAGTGGACAGGGGTGACTGCCGGGGCCAACGTCCTGACTTTC. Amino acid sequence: CASSEWTGVTAGANVLTF.

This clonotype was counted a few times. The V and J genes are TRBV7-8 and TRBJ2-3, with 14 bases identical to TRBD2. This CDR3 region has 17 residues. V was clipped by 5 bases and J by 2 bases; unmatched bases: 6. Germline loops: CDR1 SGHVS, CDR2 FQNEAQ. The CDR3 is CASSPWTSGGFTDTQYF. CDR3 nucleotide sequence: TGTGCCAGCAGCCCTTGGACTAGCGGGGGGTTCACAGATACGCAGTATTTT. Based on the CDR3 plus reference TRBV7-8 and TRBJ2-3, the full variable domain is GAGVSQSPRYKVAKRGQDVALRCDPISGHVSLFWYQQALGQGPEFLTYFQNEAQLDKSGLPSDRFFAERPEGSVSTLKIQRTQQEDSAVYLCASSPWTSGGFTDTQYFGPGTRLTVL.

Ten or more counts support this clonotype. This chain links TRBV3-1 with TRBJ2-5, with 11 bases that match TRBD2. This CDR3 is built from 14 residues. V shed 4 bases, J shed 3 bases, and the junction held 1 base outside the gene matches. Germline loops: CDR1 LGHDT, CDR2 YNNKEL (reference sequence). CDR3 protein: CASSLLAGEETQYF. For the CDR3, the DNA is TGTGCCAGCAGCCTACTAGCGGGGGAAGAGACCCAGTACTTC.

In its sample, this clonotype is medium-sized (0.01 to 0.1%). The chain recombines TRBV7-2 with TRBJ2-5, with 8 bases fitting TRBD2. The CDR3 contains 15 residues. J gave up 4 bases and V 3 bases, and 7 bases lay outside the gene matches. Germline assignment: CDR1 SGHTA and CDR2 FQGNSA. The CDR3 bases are TGTGCCAGCAGCTTTCAAAGCGGGGGAGGAGAGACCCAGTACTTC. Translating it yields CASSFQSGGGETQYF.

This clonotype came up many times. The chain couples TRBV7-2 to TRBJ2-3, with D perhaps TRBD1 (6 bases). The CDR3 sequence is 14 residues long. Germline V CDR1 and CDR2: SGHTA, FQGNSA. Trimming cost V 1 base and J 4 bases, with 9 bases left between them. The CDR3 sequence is CASSLGGGADTQYF. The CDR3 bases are TGTGCCAGCAGCTTAGGAGGGGGAGCAGATACGCAGTATTTT. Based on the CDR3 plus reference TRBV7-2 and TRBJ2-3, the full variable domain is GAGVSQSPSNKVTEKGKDVELRCDPISGHTALYWYRQSLGQGLEFLIYFQGNSAPDKSGLPSDRFSAERTGGSVSTLTIQRTQQEDSAVYLCASSLGGGADTQYFGPGTRLTVL.

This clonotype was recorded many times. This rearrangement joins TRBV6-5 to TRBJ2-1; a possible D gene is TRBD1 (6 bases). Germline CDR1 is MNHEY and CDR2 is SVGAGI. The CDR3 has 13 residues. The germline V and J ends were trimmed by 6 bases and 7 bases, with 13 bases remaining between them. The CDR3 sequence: CASRAGALNEQFF. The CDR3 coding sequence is TGTGCCAGCAGGGCAGGGGCATTGAATGAGCAGTTCTTC.

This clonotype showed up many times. The CDR3 region is CASSRSTNTEAFF. The CDR3 DNA reads TGTGCCAGCAGCCGTTCAACGAACACTGAAGCTTTCTTT. The chain has TRBV7-6 and TRBJ1-1; no firm D call. Germline V gives CDR1 SGHVS, CDR2 FNYEAQ. The V and J ends lost 5 bases and 1 base respectively, with 8 bases between them. CDR3 size: 13 residues.

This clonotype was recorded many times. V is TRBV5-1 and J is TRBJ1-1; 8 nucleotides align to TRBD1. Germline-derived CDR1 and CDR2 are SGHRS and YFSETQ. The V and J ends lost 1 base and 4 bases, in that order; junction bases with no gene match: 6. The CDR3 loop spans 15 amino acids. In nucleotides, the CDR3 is TGCGCCAGCAGCTTGAGGACAGGGACGGCCACTGAAGCTTTCTTT. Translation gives CASSLRTGTATEAFF.

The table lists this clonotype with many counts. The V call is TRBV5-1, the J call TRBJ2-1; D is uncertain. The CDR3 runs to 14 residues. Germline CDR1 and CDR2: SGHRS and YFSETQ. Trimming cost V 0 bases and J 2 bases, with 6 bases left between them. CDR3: CASSLGDTYNEQFF. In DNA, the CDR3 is TGCGCCAGCAGCTTGGGGGATACCTACAATGAGCAGTTCTTC. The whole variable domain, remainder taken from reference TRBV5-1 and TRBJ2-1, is KAGVTQTPRYLIKTRGQQVTLSCSPISGHRSVSWYQQTPGQGLQFLFEYFSETQRNKGNFPGRFSGRQFSNSRSEMNVSTLELGDSALYLCASSLGDTYNEQFFGPGTRLTVL.

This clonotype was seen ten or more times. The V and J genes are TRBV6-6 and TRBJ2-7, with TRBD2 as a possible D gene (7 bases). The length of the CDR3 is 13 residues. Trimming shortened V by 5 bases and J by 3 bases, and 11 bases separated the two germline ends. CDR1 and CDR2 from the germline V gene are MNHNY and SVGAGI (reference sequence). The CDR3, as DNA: TGTGCCAGCAGTAGGGGGGGGTTCTACGAGCAGTACTTC. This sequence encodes CASSRGGFYEQYF.

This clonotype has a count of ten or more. For the CDR3, the DNA is TGTGCCAGCAGGAGCCAACAGGGGTATTCACCCCTCCACTTT. Encoded protein: CASRSQQGYSPLHF. The V gene is TRBV12-3 or TRBV12-4, the J gene TRBJ1-6; TRBD1 matches at 7 bases. This CDR3 comprises 14 residues. Trimming took 6 bases from V and 8 from J; bases not matched to a gene: 7.

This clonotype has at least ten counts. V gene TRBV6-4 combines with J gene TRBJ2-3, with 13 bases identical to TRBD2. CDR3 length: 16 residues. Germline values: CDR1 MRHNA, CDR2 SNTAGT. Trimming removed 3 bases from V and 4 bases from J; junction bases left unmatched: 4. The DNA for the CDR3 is TGTGCCAGCAGTGAGACCGGGACTAGCGGGGCAGATACGCAGTATTTT. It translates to CASSETGTSGADTQYF.

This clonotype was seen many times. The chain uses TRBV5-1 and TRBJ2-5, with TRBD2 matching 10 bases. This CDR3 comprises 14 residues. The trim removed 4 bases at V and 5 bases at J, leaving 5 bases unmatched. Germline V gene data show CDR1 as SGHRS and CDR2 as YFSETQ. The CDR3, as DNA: TGCGCCAGCAGCGTGGGACTAGCGCGGGAGACCCAGTACTTC. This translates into CASSVGLARETQYF.

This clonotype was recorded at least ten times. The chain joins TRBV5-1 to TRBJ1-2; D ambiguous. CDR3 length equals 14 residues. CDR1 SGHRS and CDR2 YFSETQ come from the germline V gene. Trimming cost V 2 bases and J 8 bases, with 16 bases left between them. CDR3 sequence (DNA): TGCGCCAGCAGCTTCTCAGCGGACCTACCCGGCTACACCTTC. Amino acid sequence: CASSFSADLPGYTF.

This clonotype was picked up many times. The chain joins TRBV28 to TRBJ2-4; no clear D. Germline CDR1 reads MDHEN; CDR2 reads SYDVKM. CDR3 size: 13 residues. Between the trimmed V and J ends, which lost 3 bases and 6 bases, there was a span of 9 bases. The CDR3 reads CASSLRPTNIQYF. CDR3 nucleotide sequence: TGTGCCAGCAGTTTGCGCCCGACAAACATTCAGTACTTC.

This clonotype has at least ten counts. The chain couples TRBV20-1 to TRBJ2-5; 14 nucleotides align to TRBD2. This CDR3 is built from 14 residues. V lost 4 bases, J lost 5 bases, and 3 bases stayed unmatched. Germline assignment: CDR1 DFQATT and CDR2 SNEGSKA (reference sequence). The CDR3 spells CSATGTSGGETQYF. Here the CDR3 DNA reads TGCAGTGCTACCGGGACTAGCGGGGGCGAGACCCAGTACTTC.

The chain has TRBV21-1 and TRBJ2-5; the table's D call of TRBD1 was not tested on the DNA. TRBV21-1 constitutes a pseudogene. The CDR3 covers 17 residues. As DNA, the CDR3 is TGTGCTAGCAGCGGACCCGATGGGACAGGGGCCAAAGAGACCCAGTACTTC. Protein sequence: CASSGPDGTGAKETQYF.

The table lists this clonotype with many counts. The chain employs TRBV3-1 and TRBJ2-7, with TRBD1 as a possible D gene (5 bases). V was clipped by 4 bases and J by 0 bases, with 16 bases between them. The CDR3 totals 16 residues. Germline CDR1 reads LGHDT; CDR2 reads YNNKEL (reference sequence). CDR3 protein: CASSRPLGANSYEQYF. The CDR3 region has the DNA TGTGCCAGCAGCCGCCCCCTAGGGGCTAACTCCTACGAGCAGTACTTC.